This T cell receptor beta chain was documented in a study of blood T cell repertoires in COVID-19. Overall study context: The cDNA or gDNA used as material had been derived from T cells, B-cell-depleted T cells, or PBMCs.

Germline loops: CDR1 KGHSH, CDR2 LQKENI. V shed 6 bases and J 3 bases; nucleotides not matched to a gene: 3. The CDR3 loop spans 14 amino acids. The count of this clone is one. While infection was still active, Seattle patients were enrolled and then followed longitudinally. Authors' analysis steps: Reference gene primer amplification gave estimated nucleated cell counts. Only in-frame clones appear in the TCRdb table, and some are missing; sequencing was by immunoSEQ multiplex PCR. The V and J calls and clone size are taken from that table; D and trimming were inferred from the DNA. Among approximately 200,000 clones listed, about 95% were seen once.

The sequenced sample was peripheral blood. This receptor was taken from a man younger than 40 with COVID-19, enrolled during active disease. This chain joins TRBV18 and TRBJ1-2; 11 positions agree with TRBD1. CDR3 sequence reads: CASSRDRGDYGYTF. CDR3 sequence (DNA): TGTGCCAGCTCCAGGGACAGGGGGGACTATGGCTACACCTTC.